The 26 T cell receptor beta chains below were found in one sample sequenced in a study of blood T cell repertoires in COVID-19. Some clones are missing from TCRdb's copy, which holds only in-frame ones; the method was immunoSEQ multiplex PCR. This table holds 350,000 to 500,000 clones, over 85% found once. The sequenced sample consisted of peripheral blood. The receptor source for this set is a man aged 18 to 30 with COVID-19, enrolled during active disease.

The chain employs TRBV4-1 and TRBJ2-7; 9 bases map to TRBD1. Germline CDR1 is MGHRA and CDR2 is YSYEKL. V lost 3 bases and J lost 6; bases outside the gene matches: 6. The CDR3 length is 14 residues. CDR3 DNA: TGCGCCAGCAGCCAGAACAACAGGGGGCCCGAGCAGTACTTC. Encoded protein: CASSQNNRGPEQYF.

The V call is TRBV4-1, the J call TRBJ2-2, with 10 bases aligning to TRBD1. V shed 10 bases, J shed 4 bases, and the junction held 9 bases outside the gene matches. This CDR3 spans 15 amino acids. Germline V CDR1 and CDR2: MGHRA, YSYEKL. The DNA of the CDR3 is TGCGCCACTTCCCCGGGACAGGGGACCACCGGGGAGCTGTTTTTT. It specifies CATSPGQGTTGELFF.

The CDR3 DNA reads as TGTGCCAGCAGTTCTCAGGGGAGGGCCGGGGAGCTGTTTTTT. Its translation is CASSSQGRAGELFF. The J gene is TRBJ2-2, the V gene TRBV27; D possibly corresponds to TRBD2 (7 bases). V lost 4 bases and J 6 bases, leaving 12 bases between the germline ends. Per germline, CDR1 MNHEY and CDR2 SMNVEV (reference sequence). The CDR3 runs 14 residues.

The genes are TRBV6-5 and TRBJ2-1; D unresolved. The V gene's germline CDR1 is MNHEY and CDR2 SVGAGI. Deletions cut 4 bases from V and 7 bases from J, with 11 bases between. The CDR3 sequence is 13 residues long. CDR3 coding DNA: TGTGCCAGCAGTTCTGGGCGCGCTAATGAGCAGTTCTTC. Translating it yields CASSSGRANEQFF.

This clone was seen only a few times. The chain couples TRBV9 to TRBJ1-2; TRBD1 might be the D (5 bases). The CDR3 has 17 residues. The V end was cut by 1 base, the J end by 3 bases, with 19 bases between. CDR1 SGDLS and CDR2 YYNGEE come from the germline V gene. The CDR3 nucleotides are TGTGCCAGCAGCGTAAATGCGGGGGGAGACATCTACTATGGCTACACCTTC. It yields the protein CASSVNAGGDIYYGYTF. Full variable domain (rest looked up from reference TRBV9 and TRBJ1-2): DSGVTQTPKHLITATGQRVTLRCSPRSGDLSVYWYQQSLDQGLQFLIQYYNGEERAKGNILERFSAQQFPDLHSELNLSSLELGDSALYFCASSVNAGGDIYYGYTFGSGTRLTVV.

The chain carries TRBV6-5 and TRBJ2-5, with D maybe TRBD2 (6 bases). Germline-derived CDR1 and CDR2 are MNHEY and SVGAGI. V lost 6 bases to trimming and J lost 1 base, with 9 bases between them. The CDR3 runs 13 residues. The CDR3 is CASRTSTQETQYF. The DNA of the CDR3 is TGTGCCAGCAGAACTAGCACCCAAGAGACCCAGTACTTC.

CDR3 sequence reads: CAWSAGGTSYEQYF. Here the CDR3 DNA reads TGTGCCTGGAGTGCGGGGGGGACTTCCTACGAGCAGTACTTC. V and J are TRBV30 and TRBJ2-7, with 8 bases identical to TRBD2. V gave up 1 base and J gave up 1 base; unmatched junction bases: 3. The CDR3 totals 14 residues. Germline V gene lookup returns CDR1 GTSNPN and CDR2 SVGIG (reference sequence).

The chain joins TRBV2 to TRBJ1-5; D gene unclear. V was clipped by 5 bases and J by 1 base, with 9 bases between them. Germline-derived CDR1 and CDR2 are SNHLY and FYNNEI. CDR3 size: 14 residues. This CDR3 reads CASSLTWSNQPQHF. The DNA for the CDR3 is TGTGCCAGCAGTCTTACATGGAGCAATCAGCCCCAGCATTTT.

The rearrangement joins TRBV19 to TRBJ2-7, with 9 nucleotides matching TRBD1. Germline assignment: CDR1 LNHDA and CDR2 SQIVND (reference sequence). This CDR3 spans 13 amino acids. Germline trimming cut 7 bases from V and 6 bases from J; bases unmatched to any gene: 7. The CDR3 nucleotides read TGTGCCAGTACCGGGACAGGGAGAAGCGAGCAGTACTTC. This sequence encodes CASTGTGRSEQYF. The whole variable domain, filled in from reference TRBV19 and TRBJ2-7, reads DGGITQSPKYLFRKEGQNVTLSCEQNLNHDAMYWYRQDPGQGLRLIYYSQIVNDFQKGDIAEGYSVSREKKESFPLTVTSAQKNPTAFYLCASTGTGRSEQYFGPGTRLTVT.

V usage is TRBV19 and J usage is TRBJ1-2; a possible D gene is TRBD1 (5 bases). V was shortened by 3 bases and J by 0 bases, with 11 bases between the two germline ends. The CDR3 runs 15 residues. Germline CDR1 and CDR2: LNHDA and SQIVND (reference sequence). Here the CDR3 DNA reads TGTGCCAGTAGTATTCTCGCAGGGACTAACTATGGCTACACCTTC. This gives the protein CASSILAGTNYGYTF.

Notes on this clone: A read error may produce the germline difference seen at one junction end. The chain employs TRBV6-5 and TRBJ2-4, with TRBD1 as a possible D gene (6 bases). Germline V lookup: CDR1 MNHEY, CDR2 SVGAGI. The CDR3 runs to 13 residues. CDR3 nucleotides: TGTGCCAGCGGATGGACAGCCGAAAACATTCAGTACTTC. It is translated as CASGWTAENIQYF.

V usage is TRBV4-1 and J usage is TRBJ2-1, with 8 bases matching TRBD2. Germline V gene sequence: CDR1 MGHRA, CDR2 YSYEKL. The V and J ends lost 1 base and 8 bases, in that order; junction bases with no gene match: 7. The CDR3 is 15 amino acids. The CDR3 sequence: CASSQAGLVLDEQFF. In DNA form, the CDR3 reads TGCGCCAGCAGCCAAGCGGGACTAGTACTCGATGAGCAGTTCTTC.

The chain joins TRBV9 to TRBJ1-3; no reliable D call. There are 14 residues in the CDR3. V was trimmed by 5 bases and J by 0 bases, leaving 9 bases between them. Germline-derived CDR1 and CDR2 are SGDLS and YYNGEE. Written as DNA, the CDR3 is TGTGCCAGCAGGCTGGGGAGCTCTGGAAACACCATATATTTT. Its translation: CASRLGSSGNTIYF.

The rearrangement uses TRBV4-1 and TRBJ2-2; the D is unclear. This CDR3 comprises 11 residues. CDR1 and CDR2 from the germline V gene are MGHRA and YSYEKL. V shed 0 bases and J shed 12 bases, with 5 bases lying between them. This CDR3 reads CASSQERKLFF. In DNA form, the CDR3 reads TGCGCCAGCAGCCAAGAGCGAAAGCTGTTTTTT.

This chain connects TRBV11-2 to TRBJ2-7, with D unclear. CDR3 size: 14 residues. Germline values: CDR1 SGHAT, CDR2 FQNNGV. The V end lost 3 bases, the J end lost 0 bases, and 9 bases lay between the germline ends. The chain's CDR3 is CASSFTLTSYEQYF. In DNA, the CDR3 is TGTGCCAGCAGCTTTACCCTAACCTCCTACGAGCAGTACTTC.

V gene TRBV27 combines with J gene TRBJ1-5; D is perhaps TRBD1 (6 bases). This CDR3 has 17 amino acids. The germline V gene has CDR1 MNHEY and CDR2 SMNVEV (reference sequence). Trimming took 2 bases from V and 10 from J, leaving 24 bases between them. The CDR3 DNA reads TGTGCCAGCAGTTTAGAAGGACCCGGGCGAGGGGGTGGACCCCAGCATTTT. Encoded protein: CASSLEGPGRGGGPQHF.

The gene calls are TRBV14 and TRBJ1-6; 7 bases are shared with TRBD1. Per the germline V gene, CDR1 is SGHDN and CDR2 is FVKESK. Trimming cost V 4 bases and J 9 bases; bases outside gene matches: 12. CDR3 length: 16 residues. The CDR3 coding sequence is TGTGCCAGCAGCCGAAGGGGGCAGTTAGGAGGTTCACCCCTCCACTTT. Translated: CASSRRGQLGGSPLHF.

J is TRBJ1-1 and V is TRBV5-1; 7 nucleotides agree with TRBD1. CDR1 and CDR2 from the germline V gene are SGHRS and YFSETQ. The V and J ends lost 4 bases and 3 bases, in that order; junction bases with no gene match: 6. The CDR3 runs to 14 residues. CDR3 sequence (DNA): TGCGCCAGCAGCAGAGGGGGCGAGTACACTGAAGCTTTCTTT. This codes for CASSRGGEYTEAFF.

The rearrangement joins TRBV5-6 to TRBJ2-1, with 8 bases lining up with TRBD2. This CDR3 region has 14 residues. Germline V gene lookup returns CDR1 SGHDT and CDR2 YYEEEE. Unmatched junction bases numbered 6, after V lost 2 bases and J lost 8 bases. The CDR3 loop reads CASSFVRGADEQFF. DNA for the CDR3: TGTGCCAGCAGCTTTGTGCGGGGGGCTGATGAGCAGTTCTTC.

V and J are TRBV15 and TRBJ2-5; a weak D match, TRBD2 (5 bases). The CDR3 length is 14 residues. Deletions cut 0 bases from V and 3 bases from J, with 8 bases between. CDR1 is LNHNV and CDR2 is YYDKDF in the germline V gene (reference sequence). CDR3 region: CATSRDTGEETQYF. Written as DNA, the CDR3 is TGTGCCACCAGCAGAGACACCGGGGAAGAGACCCAGTACTTC.

The CDR3 loop reads CASSHGLAPSSYNEQFF. The CDR3 DNA reads as TGTGCCAGCAGTCATGGACTAGCGCCGAGCTCCTACAATGAGCAGTTCTTC. J is TRBJ2-1 and V is TRBV25-1, with 9 bases fitting TRBD2. CDR3 length equals 17 residues. Germline values: CDR1 MGHDK, CDR2 SYGVNS. Trimming took 5 bases from V and 0 from J; bases not matched to a gene: 8.

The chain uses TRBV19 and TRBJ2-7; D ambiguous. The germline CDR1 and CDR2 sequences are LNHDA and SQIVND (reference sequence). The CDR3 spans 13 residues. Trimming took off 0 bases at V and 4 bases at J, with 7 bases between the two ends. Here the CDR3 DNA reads TGTGCCAGTAGTATAGATCTGAGGTACGAGCAGTACTTC. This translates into CASSIDLRYEQYF. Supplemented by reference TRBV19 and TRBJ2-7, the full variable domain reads DGGITQSPKYLFRKEGQNVTLSCEQNLNHDAMYWYRQDPGQGLRLIYYSQIVNDFQKGDIAEGYSVSREKKESFPLTVTSAQKNPTAFYLCASSIDLRYEQYFGPGTRLTVT.

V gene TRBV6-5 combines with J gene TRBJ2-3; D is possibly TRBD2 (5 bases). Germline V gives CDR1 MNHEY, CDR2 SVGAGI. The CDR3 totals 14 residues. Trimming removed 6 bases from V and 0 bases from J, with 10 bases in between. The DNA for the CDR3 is TGTGCCAGCAGGACTACAGCTAGCACAGATACGCAGTATTTT. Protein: CASRTTASTDTQYF.

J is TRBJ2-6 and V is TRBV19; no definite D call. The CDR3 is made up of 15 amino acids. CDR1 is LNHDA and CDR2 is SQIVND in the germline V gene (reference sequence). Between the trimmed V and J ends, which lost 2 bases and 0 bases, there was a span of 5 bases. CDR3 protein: CASSIIDSGANVLTF. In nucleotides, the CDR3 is TGTGCCAGTAGTATAATAGACTCTGGGGCCAACGTCCTGACTTTC.

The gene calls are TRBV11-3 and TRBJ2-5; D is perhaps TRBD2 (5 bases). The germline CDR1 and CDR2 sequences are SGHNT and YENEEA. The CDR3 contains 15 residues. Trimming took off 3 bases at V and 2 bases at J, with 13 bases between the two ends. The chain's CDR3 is CASSFRGTGQETQYF. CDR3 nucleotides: TGTGCCAGCAGCTTCCGCGGAACGGGGCAAGAGACCCAGTACTTC.

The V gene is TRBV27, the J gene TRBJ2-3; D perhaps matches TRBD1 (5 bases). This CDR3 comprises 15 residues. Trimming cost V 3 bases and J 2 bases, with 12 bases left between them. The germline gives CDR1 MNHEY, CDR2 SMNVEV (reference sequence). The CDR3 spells CASSFLGASTDTQYF. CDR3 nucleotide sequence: TGTGCCAGCAGTTTTTTAGGGGCCTCCACAGATACGCAGTATTTT.